This T cell receptor beta chain came from a study of technical replicates of blood from a handful of donors. The assay was immunoSEQ multiplex PCR, and TCRdb's table has in-frame clones only and misses some. The sample has roughly 72,000 clones; around 90% are singletons. V was cut by 3 bases and J by 10 bases, with 13 bases left in between. This CDR3 region has 13 residues. From germline, CDR1 is MNHEY and CDR2 SMNVEV (reference sequence). This clonotype was obtained from a human donor in good health. The sequencing sample was made of T cells isolated from PBMCs. The chain carries TRBV27 and TRBJ2-1, with D perhaps TRBD2 (5 bases). This CDR3 reads CASSLARGSEQFF. The DNA of the CDR3 is TGTGCCAGCAGTTTGGCCCGAGGGTCCGAGCAGTTCTTC.